Reported below is one T cell receptor beta chain. Original handling: Reference gene primer amplification gave nucleated cell count estimates. TCRdb's copy holds only in-frame clones and misses some; the assay was immunoSEQ multiplex PCR. V, J and clone size are taken as reported in that table, and D and trimming were inferred from the DNA itself. The sample lists over 300,000 clones, around 85% seen once, with around 7.2% in the top ten. This record comes from a study of blood T cell repertoires in COVID-19. Study-level information: Acute-phase and convalescent COVID-19 samples originated in the United States, Italy and Spain. T cells, B-cell-depleted T cells, or PBMCs provided the cDNA or gDNA that served as material.

This CDR3 is built from 12 residues. The V gene's germline CDR1 is LGHNA and CDR2 YNFKEQ. Trimming removed 4 bases at V and 4 bases at J, with 8 bases between. V and J are TRBV4-2 and TRBJ2-7; D is ambiguous. This TCR was recovered from a human donor in a cohort sampled during active COVID-19. Sequenced material: peripheral blood. The DNA of the CDR3 is TGTGCCAGCAGCCCAGGTGGGTACGAGCAGTACTTC. Translation: CASSPGGYEQYF.